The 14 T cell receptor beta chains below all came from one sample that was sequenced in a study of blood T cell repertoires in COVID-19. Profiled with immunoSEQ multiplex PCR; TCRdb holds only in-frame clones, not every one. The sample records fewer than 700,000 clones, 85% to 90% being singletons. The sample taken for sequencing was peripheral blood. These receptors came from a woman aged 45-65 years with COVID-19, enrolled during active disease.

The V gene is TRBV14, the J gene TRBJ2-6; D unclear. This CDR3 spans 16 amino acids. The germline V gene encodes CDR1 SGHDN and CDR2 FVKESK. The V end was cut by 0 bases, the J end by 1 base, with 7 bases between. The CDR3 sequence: CASSQDRVSGANVLTF. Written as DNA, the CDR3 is TGTGCCAGCAGCCAAGATAGAGTATCTGGGGCCAACGTCCTGACTTTC.

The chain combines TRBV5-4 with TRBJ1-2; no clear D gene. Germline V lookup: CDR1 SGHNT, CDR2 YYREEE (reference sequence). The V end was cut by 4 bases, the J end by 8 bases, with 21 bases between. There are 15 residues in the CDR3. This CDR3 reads CASSPAAGPGWGYTF. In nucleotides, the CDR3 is TGTGCCAGCAGCCCCGCGGCGGGCCCAGGTTGGGGCTACACCTTC.

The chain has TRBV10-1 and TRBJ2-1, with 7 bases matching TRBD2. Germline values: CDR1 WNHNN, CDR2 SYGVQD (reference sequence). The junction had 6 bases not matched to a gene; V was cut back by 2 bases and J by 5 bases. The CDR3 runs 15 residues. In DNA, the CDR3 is TGCGCCAGCAGTGAGCTAGCTAGCGGAAACAATGAGCAGTTCTTC. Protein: CASSELASGNNEQFF.

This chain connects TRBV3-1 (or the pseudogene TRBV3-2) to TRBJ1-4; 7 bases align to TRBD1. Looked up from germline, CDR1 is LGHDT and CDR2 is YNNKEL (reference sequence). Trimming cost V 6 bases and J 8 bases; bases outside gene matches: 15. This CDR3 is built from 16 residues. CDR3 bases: TGTGCCAGCAGTTGGGAGAGACAGGGCGGGGTGGAAAAACTGTTTTTT. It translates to CASSWERQGGVEKLFF.

The CDR3 loop is CASRLGTGQEKLFF. The CDR3 bases are TGTGCCAGCAGATTAGGGACAGGGCAAGAAAAACTGTTTTTT. The rearrangement links TRBV6-6 to TRBJ1-4; the match to TRBD1 covers 9 bases. V was clipped by 6 bases and J by 8 bases; unmatched bases: 7. CDR1 and CDR2 (germline): MNHNY, SVGAGI (reference sequence). The CDR3 is made up of 14 amino acids.

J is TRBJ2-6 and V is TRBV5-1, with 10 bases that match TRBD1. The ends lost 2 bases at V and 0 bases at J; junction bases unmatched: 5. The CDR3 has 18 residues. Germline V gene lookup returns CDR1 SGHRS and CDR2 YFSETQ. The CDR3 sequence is CASSFRDRGLSGANVLTF. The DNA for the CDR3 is TGCGCCAGCAGCTTTCGGGACAGGGGCCTCTCTGGGGCCAACGTCCTGACTTTC.

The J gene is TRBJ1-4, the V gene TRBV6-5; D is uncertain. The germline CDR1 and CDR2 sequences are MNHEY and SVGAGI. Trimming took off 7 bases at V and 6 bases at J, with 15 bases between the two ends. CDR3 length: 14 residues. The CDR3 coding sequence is TGTGCCAGCACCACCGGGAGGGTTTATGAAAAACTGTTTTTT. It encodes CASTTGRVYEKLFF.

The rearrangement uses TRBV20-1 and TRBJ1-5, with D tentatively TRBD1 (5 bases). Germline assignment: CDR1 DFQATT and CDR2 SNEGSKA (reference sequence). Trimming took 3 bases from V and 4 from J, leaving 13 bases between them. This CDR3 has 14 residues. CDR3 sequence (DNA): TGCAGTGCTAGTTTCCAGGGTACTAATCAGCCCCAGCATTTT. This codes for CSASFQGTNQPQHF.

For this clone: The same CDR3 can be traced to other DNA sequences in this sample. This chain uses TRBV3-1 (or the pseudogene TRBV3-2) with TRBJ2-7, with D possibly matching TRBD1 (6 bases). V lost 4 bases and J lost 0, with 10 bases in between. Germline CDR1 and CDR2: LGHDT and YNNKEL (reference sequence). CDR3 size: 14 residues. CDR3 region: CASSRQGPSYEQYF. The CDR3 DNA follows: TGTGCCAGCAGCCGCCAGGGGCCCTCCTACGAGCAGTACTTC.

The CDR3 protein is CASSQNGGVSDTQYF. The CDR3 DNA reads TGCGCCAGCAGCCAAAACGGGGGGGTTTCAGATACGCAGTATTTT. The chain employs TRBV4-1 and TRBJ2-3; 8 bases are shared with TRBD2. The CDR3 loop spans 15 amino acids. V lost 2 bases, J lost 4 bases, and 5 bases stayed unmatched. Per the germline V gene, CDR1 is MGHRA and CDR2 is YSYEKL.

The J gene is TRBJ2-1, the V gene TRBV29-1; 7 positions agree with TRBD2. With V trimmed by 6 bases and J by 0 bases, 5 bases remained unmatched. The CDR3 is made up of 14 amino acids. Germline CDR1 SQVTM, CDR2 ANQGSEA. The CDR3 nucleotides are TGCAGCGTCGGGGGGACCCGCTCCTACAATGAGCAGTTCTTC. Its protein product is CSVGGTRSYNEQFF.

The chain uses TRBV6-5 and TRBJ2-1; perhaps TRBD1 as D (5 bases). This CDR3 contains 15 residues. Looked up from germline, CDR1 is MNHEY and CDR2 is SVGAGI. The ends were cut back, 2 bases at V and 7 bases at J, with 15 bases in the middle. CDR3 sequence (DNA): TGTGCCAGCAGTTACGGGGCAGGGTGGTTGAATGAGCAGTTCTTC. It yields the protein CASSYGAGWLNEQFF.

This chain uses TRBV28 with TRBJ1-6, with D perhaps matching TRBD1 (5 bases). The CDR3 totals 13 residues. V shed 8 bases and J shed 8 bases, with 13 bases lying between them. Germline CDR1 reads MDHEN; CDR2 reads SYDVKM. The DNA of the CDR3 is TGTGCCAGCTCGCAGGGTCCAGATTCACCCCTCCACTTT. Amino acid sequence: CASSQGPDSPLHF.

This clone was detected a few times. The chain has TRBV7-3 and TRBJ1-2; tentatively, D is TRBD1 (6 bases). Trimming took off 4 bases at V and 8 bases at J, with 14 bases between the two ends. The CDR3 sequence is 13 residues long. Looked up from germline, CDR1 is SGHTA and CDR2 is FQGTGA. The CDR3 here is CASSSDRSRGYTF. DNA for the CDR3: TGTGCCAGCAGCTCCGACAGGTCTCGGGGCTACACCTTC.